The following is a TCR beta chain sequence with its context. Its target is not known. The record originates from a study of CD8 T cells in Susac syndrome. Findings and caveats of the study: The study recognized that the number of individuals in its TCR sequencing and HLA analysis was relatively small.

RNA totalling about 0.5 to 1 ug underwent reverse transcription with random hexamers. MiXCR, applied by TCRdb to the immunoSEQ multiplex PCR reads, yields one record per CDR3 protein. The data show roughly 80,000 distinct CDR3 sequences, with roughly 95% seen just once and roughly 0.5% held by the top ten. CD8+ and CD4+ blood T cells underwent TCR beta sequencing. Per the germline V gene, CDR1 is SGHDT and CDR2 is YYEEEE. CDR3 length equals 13 residues. V was pared by 0 bases and J by 6 bases, with 10 bases between. J is TRBJ2-7 and V is TRBV5-6; a possible D gene is TRBD2 (6 bases). The clonotype comes from a human donor with Susac syndrome. The sequenced material came from CD8+ T cells from PBMCs. The CDR3 protein is CASSLGGRREQYF. CDR3 nucleotide sequence: TGTGCCAGCAGCTTGGGGGGGAGGCGCGAGCAGTACTTC.